This T cell receptor beta chain was recorded in a study of shared clonotypes between healthy human individuals. The CDR3 sequence is 15 residues long. V was trimmed by 4 bases and J by 2 bases, leaving 17 bases between them. From germline, CDR1 is GTSNPN and CDR2 SVGIG (reference sequence). TCRdb's table, derived via immunoSEQ multiplex PCR, lists solely in-frame clones and lacks some. The sample includes 2 million to 2.5 million clones, about nine tenths seen only once; the top ten take about 0.41%. The rearrangement joins TRBV30 to TRBJ2-5, with D possibly matching TRBD1 (6 bases). This receptor was taken from a man between 18 and 29 years old in good health. Some clones in this sample may be carry-over from other donors' samples. Sequenced: naive CD4+ T cells from PBMCs. Subset in this sample: CD45RA+ positively selected. CDR3 sequence (DNA): TGTGCCTGGAACGTCGGGACACACAGGCAAGAGACCCAGTACTTC. This translates into CAWNVGTHRQETQYF.